The clone carrying this TCR beta chain was detected only once. Its antigen is as yet unknown. The sample originates from a study of cytomegalovirus exposure and HLA in healthy donors. The PCR was carried out with 60 Vbeta primers and 13 Jbeta primers. This table comes from immunoSEQ multiplex PCR, and its TCRdb copy is limited to in-frame clones, with some not included. The table lists 150,000 to 200,000 clones, approximately 84% of them singletons, with 1% to 1.5% in the top ten. Whole-study findings and limits: In a later analysis, 15,000 to 20,000 TCR beta sequences were associated with HLA alleles at 0.05 false discovery rate. What TCR beta sequences reportedly achieved was accurate prediction of HLA-A and HLA-B alleles in most subjects.

The sequencing input was PBMCs. The source of this sequence is a middle-aged man in good health and CMV-seropositive.

The CDR3 protein is CASSIRNEQFF. Written as DNA, the CDR3 is TGTGCCAGTAGTATCCGCAATGAGCAGTTCTTC. The chain carries TRBV19 and TRBJ2-1; D not resolved. With 3 bases removed from V and 6 bases from J, the gap between germline ends came to 3 bases. Germline V CDR1 and CDR2: LNHDA, SQIVND (reference sequence). The CDR3 runs to 11 residues.